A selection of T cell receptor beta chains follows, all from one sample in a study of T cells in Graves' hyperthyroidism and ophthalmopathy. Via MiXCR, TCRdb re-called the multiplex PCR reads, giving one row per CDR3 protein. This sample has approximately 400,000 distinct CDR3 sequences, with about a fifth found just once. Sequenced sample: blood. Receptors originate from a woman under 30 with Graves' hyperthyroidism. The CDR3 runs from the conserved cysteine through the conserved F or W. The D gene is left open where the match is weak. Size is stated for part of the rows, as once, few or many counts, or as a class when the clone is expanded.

CASSQWVAWDGSYEQYF | TGTGCCAGCAGCCAATGGGTTGCCTGGGACGGTTCCTACGAGCAGTACTTC | . | TRBV3-1 | many | TRBJ2-7
CALDGGGDQPQHF | TGTGCCCTGGACGGGGGCGGGGATCAGCCCCAGCATTTT | . | TRBV30 | . | TRBJ1-5
CAYNSGTQNTGELFF | TGTGCCTACAATTCCGGGACTCAGAACACCGGGGAGCTGTTTTTT | . | TRBV30 | few | TRBJ2-2
CASAKGDIGGETQYF | TGCGCCAGCGCAAAAGGGGACATTGGGGGAGAGACCCAGTACTTC | . | TRBV5-1 | . | TRBJ2-5
CASSQRGTSGGPGELFF | TGTGCCAGCAGCCAAAGGGGGACTAGCGGGGGGCCCGGGGAGCTGTTTTTT | TRBD2 | TRBV4-2 | few | TRBJ2-2
CASSPLRSSYEQYF | TGTGCCAGCAGTCCCTTAAGGAGCTCCTACGAGCAGTACTTC | . | TRBV27 | many | TRBJ2-7
CASSTDSPGEQYF | TGTGCCAGCAGCACGGACAGCCCCGGCGAGCAGTACTTC | . | TRBV28 | many | TRBJ2-7
CSATDRVYEQYF | TGCAGTGCAACGGACAGGGTCTACGAGCAGTACTTC | TRBD1 | TRBV20-1 | many | TRBJ2-7
CAWSRKKGGYTF | TGTGCCTGGAGCAGGAAAAAGGGCGGCTACACCTTC | . | TRBV30 | many | TRBJ1-2
CASSLGRSPEAFF | TGTGCCAGCAGCTTAGGACGATCGCCTGAAGCTTTCTTT | . | TRBV13 | many | TRBJ1-1
CASSSRQSEAFF | TGCGCCAGCAGCTCTCGACAGTCTGAAGCTTTCTTT | . | TRBV5-1 | many | TRBJ1-1
CASSSSGGSYSGANVLTF | TGTGCCAGCAGCTCTTCAGGGGGATCTTACTCTGGGGCCAACGTCCTGACTTTC | TRBD1 | TRBV28 | many | TRBJ2-6
CASSKDGLKAKNIQYF | TGCGCCAGCAGCAAGGACGGACTGAAGGCCAAAAACATTCAGTACTTC | . | TRBV5-1 | many | TRBJ2-4
CASSYGDRPYF | TGTGCCAGCAGTTATGGTGATCGGCCTTACTTC | . | TRBV6-2/TRBV6-3 | . | TRBJ2-4
CASQKGESRAQHF | TGTGCCAGCCAAAAGGGGGAAAGTAGGGCCCAGCATTTT | . | TRBV28 | . | TRBJ1-5
CASSLERASEDIQYF | TGTGCCAGCAGTTTAGAAAGGGCTTCCGAGGACATTCAGTACTTC | . | TRBV12-3/TRBV12-4 | many | TRBJ2-4
CASSQTMNTEAFF | TGTGCCAGCAGCCAAACCATGAACACTGAAGCTTTCTTT | . | TRBV3-1 | many | TRBJ1-1
CASSRTGDIRNTEAFF | TGCGCCAGCAGCCGTACAGGGGACATCAGGAACACTGAAGCTTTCTTT | TRBD1 | TRBV5-1 | many | TRBJ1-1
CASSFRDNYEQYF | TGTGCCAGCAGTTTCAGGGATAACTACGAGCAGTACTTC | . | TRBV27 | once | TRBJ2-7
CSASRKERQETQYF | TGCAGTGCTAGCCGAAAGGAGAGACAAGAGACCCAGTACTTC | . | TRBV20-1 | many | TRBJ2-5
CASSYSYGGGETQYF | TGTGCCAGCAGTTACTCTTACGGGGGGGGAGAGACCCAGTACTTC | TRBD2 | TRBV6-5 | many | TRBJ2-5
CASSLQLRGDSGNTIYF | TGCGCCAGCAGCTTACAACTTCGGGGAGACTCTGGAAACACCATATATTTT | . | TRBV5-1 | . | TRBJ1-3
CASSARLWLLKETQYF | TGTGCCAGCAGCGCAAGACTATGGCTACTCAAAGAGACCCAGTACTTC | . | TRBV5-5 | many | TRBJ2-5
CASSRDGGSGNTIYF | TGTGCCAGCAGCCGGGACGGAGGCTCTGGAAACACCATATATTTT | . | TRBV7-2 | many | TRBJ1-3
CASSPSPGQKNYGYTF | TGTGCCAGCTCCCCCTCTCCGGGACAGAAGAACTATGGCTACACCTTC | TRBD1 | TRBV27 | . | TRBJ1-2
CASREEAENTEAFF | TGTGCCAGCAGGGAGGAAGCGGAGAACACTGAAGCTTTCTTT | . | TRBV2 | many | TRBJ1-1
CASSEEQYYEQYF | TGTGCCAGCAGTGAGGAACAGTACTACGAGCAGTACTTC | . | TRBV2 | . | TRBJ2-7
CASTQTGSQPQHF | TGTGCCAGCACCCAAACAGGGTCTCAGCCCCAGCATTTT | . | TRBV6-2/TRBV6-3 | few | TRBJ1-5
CASSNTGSNQPQHF | TGTGCCAGTAGTAATACAGGGAGCAATCAGCCCCAGCATTTT | . | TRBV19 | many | TRBJ1-5
CSVRWGQGNTEAFF | TGCAGCGTGAGATGGGGACAGGGGAACACTGAAGCTTTCTTT | TRBD1 | TRBV29-1 | . | TRBJ1-1
CASSRTTGSGNTIYF | TGTGCCAGCAGCCGCACTACAGGGAGCGGAAACACCATATATTTT | . | TRBV11-2 | . | TRBJ1-3
CSASSARGNTEAFF | TGCAGTGCTAGCTCGGCCAGGGGGAACACTGAAGCTTTCTTT | . | TRBV20-1 | many | TRBJ1-1
CASSLLTQGMYGYTF | TGTGCCAGCAGTCTTCTGACGCAAGGGATGTATGGCTACACCTTC | . | TRBV12-3/TRBV12-4 | . | TRBJ1-2
CASSEALYMNTEAFF | TGTGCCAGCAGTGAAGCTCTTTATATGAACACTGAAGCTTTCTTT | . | TRBV2 | few | TRBJ1-1
CSATRRFQPQHF | TGCAGTGCTACAAGGAGATTTCAGCCCCAGCATTTT | . | TRBV20-1 | many | TRBJ1-5
CASSEFGATNTGELFF | TGTGCCAGCAGTGAATTTGGCGCTACGAACACCGGGGAGCTGTTTTTT | . | TRBV6-1 | . | TRBJ2-2
CAGSMGPAQETQYF | TGTGCCGGATCCATGGGACCGGCCCAAGAGACCCAGTACTTC | . | TRBV7-8 | many | TRBJ2-5
CASTLAPEAFF | TGTGCCAGCACCCTTGCTCCTGAAGCTTTCTTT | . | TRBV2 | many | TRBJ1-1
CASRTVGYGYTF | TGTGCCAGCAGGACGGTGGGATATGGCTACACCTTC | . | TRBV27 | many | TRBJ1-2
CSVEGVGWDEQYF | TGCAGCGTTGAAGGGGTAGGGTGGGACGAGCAGTACTTC | . | TRBV29-1 | many | TRBJ2-7
CASSDPTGGRSQPQHF | TGTGCCAGCAGTGATCCAACAGGGGGACGAAGTCAGCCCCAGCATTTT | TRBD1 | TRBV6-1 | many | TRBJ1-5
CASSSTGGSNQPQHF | TGTGCCAGCAGTTCTACAGGGGGGAGCAATCAGCCCCAGCATTTT | TRBD1 | TRBV12-3/TRBV12-4 | many | TRBJ1-5
CASGGHSYSGANVLTF | TGTGCCAGCGGGGGACATTCCTACTCTGGGGCCAACGTCCTGACTTTC | . | TRBV11-1 | many | TRBJ2-6
CATSKQMTGTWPGELFF | TGTGCCACCAGCAAGCAGATGACAGGGACCTGGCCCGGGGAGCTGTTTTTT | TRBD1 | TRBV15 | many | TRBJ2-2
CASSLVSTSGGTQYF | TGCGCCAGCAGCTTGGTGTCGACTAGCGGGGGAACCCAGTACTTC | TRBD2 | TRBV5-1 | . | TRBJ2-5
CARRQGNSPLHF | TGTGCCAGACGCCAGGGAAATTCACCCCTCCACTTT | . | TRBV2 | . | TRBJ1-6
CASRPGGSYTEAFF | TGTGCCAGCCGACCAGGGGGGTCGTACACTGAAGCTTTCTTT | TRBD1 | TRBV7-3 | few | TRBJ1-1
CASIPLAYLATEAFF | TGTGCCAGCATCCCTTTGGCTTATTTAGCCACTGAAGCTTTCTTT | . | TRBV7-9 | many | TRBJ1-1
CASSRRVSQSNYGYTF | TGTGCCAGCAGCCGACGGGTCAGTCAATCTAACTATGGCTACACCTTC | . | TRBV19 | once | TRBJ1-2
CASRSTPRVGAFF | TGCGCCAGCAGGTCGACCCCCCGCGTCGGAGCTTTCTTT | . | TRBV5-1 | many | TRBJ1-1
CASKGVGDNQPQHF | TGTGCCAGCAAGGGCGTCGGGGACAATCAGCCCCAGCATTTT | . | TRBV25-1 | few | TRBJ1-5
CASSLGTRPVETQYF | TGTGCCAGCAGCTTAGGGACTAGGCCGGTAGAGACCCAGTACTTC | TRBD2 | TRBV11-2 | . | TRBJ2-5
CASKMTGGASQPQHF | TGTGCCAGCAAAATGACAGGGGGCGCGTCTCAGCCCCAGCATTTT | TRBD1 | TRBV6-1 | many | TRBJ1-5
CASSPLAGGSYEQYF | TGTGCCAGCAGTCCCCTAGCGGGGGGATCCTACGAGCAGTACTTC | TRBD2 | TRBV12-3/TRBV12-4 | many | TRBJ2-7
CAISERELHEQYF | TGTGCCATCAGTGAGAGGGAGCTCCACGAGCAGTACTTC | . | TRBV10-3 | many | TRBJ2-7